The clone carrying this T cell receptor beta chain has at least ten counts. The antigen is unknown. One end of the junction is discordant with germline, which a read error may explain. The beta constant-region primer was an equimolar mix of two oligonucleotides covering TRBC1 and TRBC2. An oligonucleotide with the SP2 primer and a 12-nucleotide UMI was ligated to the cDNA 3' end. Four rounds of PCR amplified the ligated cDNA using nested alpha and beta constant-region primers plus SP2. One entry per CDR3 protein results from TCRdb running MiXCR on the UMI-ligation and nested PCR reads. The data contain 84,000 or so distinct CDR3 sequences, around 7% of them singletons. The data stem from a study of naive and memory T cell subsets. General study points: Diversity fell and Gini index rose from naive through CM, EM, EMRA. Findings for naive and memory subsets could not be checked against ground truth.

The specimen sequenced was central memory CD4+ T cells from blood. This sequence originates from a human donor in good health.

CDR3 sequence: CASSLTENTEAFF. The CDR3 bases are TGTGCTAGCAGCTTAACAGAGAACACTGAAGCTTTCTTT. The gene calls are TRBV7-3 and TRBJ1-1; D not certain. The CDR3 spans 13 residues. Germline-derived CDR1 and CDR2 are SGHTA and FQGTGA.